The next 11 T cell receptor beta chains were all read from a single sample in a study of PD-L1 blockade in urothelial cancer. The data were produced by immunoSEQ multiplex PCR, yet TCRdb's version contains in-frame clones alone and is incomplete. Here the sample spans approximately 51,000 clones, more than 75% being singletons. Sequencing was performed on PBMCs, taken around atezolizumab (anti-PD-L1) treatment. These receptors were collected from a man in his 60s with urothelial cancer.

This clone was counted once. The chain employs TRBV14 and TRBJ1-1, with D unclear. Per germline, CDR1 SGHDN and CDR2 FVKESK. Trimming took off 3 bases at V and 5 bases at J, with 4 bases between the two ends. This CDR3 is 11 amino acids long. The CDR3 DNA is TGTGCCAGCAGCCACTATACTGAAGCTTTCTTT. This translates into CASSHYTEAFF.

This sequence joins TRBV19 and TRBJ2-1; a weak D match, TRBD2 (6 bases). V lost 8 bases to trimming and J lost 10 bases, with 15 bases between them. Germline CDR1 and CDR2: LNHDA and SQIVND (reference sequence). The CDR3 has 12 residues. The CDR3 here is CASSLEGLEQFF. CDR3 nucleotide sequence: TGTGCCAGTTCATTGGAGGGGTTGGAGCAGTTCTTC.

This clone was observed a few times. The chain uses TRBV11-2 and TRBJ2-1, with 10 bases identical to TRBD2. Germline CDR1 SGHAT, CDR2 FQNNGV. The V and J ends lost 2 bases and 9 bases, in that order; junction bases with no gene match: 7. CDR3 length: 15 residues. CDR3 coding DNA: TGTGCCAGCAGCTTAAATATCGAGCGGGGGGGTGAGCAGTTCTTC. Translation gives CASSLNIERGGEQFF.

This clone was detected only once. The rearrangement joins TRBV4-3 to TRBJ2-3, with D possibly being TRBD2 (6 bases). The CDR3 consists of 13 residues. Germline CDR1 and CDR2: LGHNA and YSLEER. The germline V and J ends were trimmed by 3 bases and 7 bases, with 11 bases remaining between them. The CDR3, as DNA: TGCGCCAGCAGCCAGGAGGGTGGGCATACGCAGTATTTT. It is translated as CASSQEGGHTQYF.

This sequence joins TRBV2 and TRBJ2-7; D not resolved. The CDR3 extends over 11 amino acids. The germline CDR1 and CDR2 sequences are SNHLY and FYNNEI. V was shortened by 7 bases and J by 9 bases, with 13 bases between the two germline ends. This chain's CDR3 is CASTLGGGQYF. CDR3 sequence (DNA): TGTGCCAGCACTCTCGGCGGCGGGCAGTACTTC.

A single count supports this clone. The chain is built from TRBV28 and TRBJ1-5; maybe TRBD1 (6 bases). Deletions cut 5 bases from V and 2 bases from J, with 13 bases between. The CDR3 totals 15 residues. Germline V lookup: CDR1 MDHEN, CDR2 SYDVKM. CDR3 loop: CASSGGGGGNQPQHF. In DNA form, the CDR3 reads TGTGCCAGCAGTGGCGGGGGGGGCGGCAATCAGCCCCAGCATTTT. Drawing the rest from reference TRBV28 and TRBJ1-5, the complete variable domain is DVKVTQSSRYLVKRTGEKVFLECVQDMDHENMFWYRQDPGLGLRLIYFSYDVKMKEKGDIPEGYSVSREKKERFSLILESASTNQTSMYLCASSGGGGGNQPQHFGDGTRLSIL.

The genes are TRBV28 and TRBJ2-7; 7 bases map to TRBD2. The CDR3 runs 14 residues. CDR1 and CDR2 (germline): MDHEN, SYDVKM. Trimming removed 6 bases from V and 4 bases from J; junction bases left unmatched: 9. CDR3 sequence reads: CASSPFGGSYEQYF. The CDR3 DNA follows: TGTGCCAGCAGCCCTTTCGGGGGGTCTTACGAGCAGTACTTC.

V usage is TRBV5-1 and J usage is TRBJ2-3, with 7 nucleotides matching TRBD1. Germline-derived CDR1 and CDR2 are SGHRS and YFSETQ. V gave up 2 bases and J gave up 1 base; unmatched junction bases: 10. CDR3 length: 17 amino acids. This CDR3 reads CASSLQSYTGGTDTQYF. The CDR3 DNA follows: TGCGCCAGCAGCTTACAAAGCTACACAGGGGGCACAGATACGCAGTATTTT. The full variable domain, its missing parts supplied by reference TRBV5-1 and TRBJ2-3, is KAGVTQTPRYLIKTRGQQVTLSCSPISGHRSVSWYQQTPGQGLQFLFEYFSETQRNKGNFPGRFSGRQFSNSRSEMNVSTLELGDSALYLCASSLQSYTGGTDTQYFGPGTRLTVL.

This clone was observed a handful of times. The CDR3 nucleotides read TGTGCCAGCAGCCGGGGGACAGCCGACACTGAAGCTTTCTTT. Translation gives CASSRGTADTEAFF. The chain uses TRBV2 and TRBJ1-1; 7 nucleotides align to TRBD1. The V gene's germline CDR1 is SNHLY and CDR2 FYNNEI. The CDR3 length is 14 residues. J was trimmed by 3 bases and V by 6 bases; bases with no gene match: 7. Using reference TRBV2 and TRBJ1-1 for the parts outside the CDR3, the full variable domain is EPEVTQTPSHQVTQMGQEVILRCVPISNHLYFYWYRQILGQKVEFLVSFYNNEISEKSEIFDDQFSVERPDGSNFTLKIRSTKLEDSAMYFCASSRGTADTEAFFGQGTRLTVV.

The chain carries TRBV2 and TRBJ1-5; D possibly corresponds to TRBD1 (5 bases). Between the trimmed V and J ends, which lost 1 base and 7 bases, there was a span of 5 bases. This CDR3 contains 12 residues. CDR1 SNHLY and CDR2 FYNNEI come from the germline V gene. The CDR3 region is CASSEDRQPQHF. Here the CDR3 DNA reads TGTGCCAGCAGTGAAGACAGGCAGCCCCAGCATTTT.

The J gene is TRBJ2-5, the V gene TRBV6-5; D may be TRBD2 (7 bases). CDR1 is MNHEY and CDR2 is SVGAGI in the germline V gene. Between the trimmed V and J ends, which lost 0 bases and 2 bases, there was a span of 13 bases. This CDR3 is 16 amino acids long. CDR3 sequence (DNA): TGTGCCAGCAGTTACTCCACAGGGAGGGGACAAGAGACCCAGTACTTC. Residues: CASSYSTGRGQETQYF.